The rows below give T cell receptor beta chains drawn from one sample of a study of Ad26.COV2.S vaccination and SARS-CoV-2 variants. Clones were sequenced by immunoSEQ multiplex PCR, and TCRdb holds only the in-frame ones, with some missing. The sample contains a few hundred thousand clones, around 87% of which appear only once. The sequences come from peripheral blood, collected in a trial of Ad26.COV2.S vaccine versus placebo. The source is a person between 18 and 65 years old who received the Ad26.COV2.S COVID-19 vaccine or a placebo. Both conserved end residues are part of each CDR3. The order of the fields is D gene, V gene, J gene, clone size, CDR3 DNA, CDR3 protein. A D gene is named only where the DNA matches it firmly. The listing skips clone size in some rows; elsewhere it reads once, few, many or a size class.

.	TRBV7-2	TRBJ1-2	.	TGTGCCAGCAGCTTTGACTGGCAGAGCTATGGCTACACCTTC	CASSFDWQSYGYTF
TRBD2	TRBV6-5	TRBJ2-7	few	TGTGCCAGCAGTTTACGTAGCGGGAGGTGGGACGAGCAGTACTTC	CASSLRSGRWDEQYF
.	TRBV19	TRBJ2-5	.	TGTGCCAGTAGTAGGACTGACGCCCAAGAGACCCAGTACTTC	CASSRTDAQETQYF
TRBD1	TRBV30	TRBJ1-1	few	TGTGCCTGGAGTGTACAGGGGACGCCCTTTGAAGCTTTCTTT	CAWSVQGTPFEAFF
.	TRBV7-2	TRBJ1-1	.	TGTGCCAGCACCACTAAGGGGGGGCCGACAGGGAACACTGAAGCTTTCTTT	CASTTKGGPTGNTEAFF
.	TRBV12-3/TRBV12-4	TRBJ2-7	.	TGTGCCAGCAGTAACAGGGAGAACGGCGAGCAGTACTTC	CASSNRENGEQYF
.	TRBV12-5	TRBJ2-7	.	TGTGCTAGTGGTTTGGTACTTGACGGATTCCTACAGGGCGAGCAGTACTTC	CASGLVLDGFLQGEQYF
.	TRBV5-4	TRBJ1-1	.	TGTGCCAGCAGCTTGGACAGGGCGGTTCTAGGGGAAACGACTGAAGCTTTCTTT	CASSLDRAVLGETTEAFF
TRBD1	TRBV7-9	TRBJ1-6	many	TGTGCCAGCAGCTTAGCCAGGGGGCGGTCTCCATCACCCCTCCACTTT	CASSLARGRSPSPLHF
TRBD2	TRBV30	TRBJ2-1	.	TGTGCCTGGAGTGTGGGAGGGGCTCGGGAGCAGTTCTTC	CAWSVGGAREQFF
TRBD1	TRBV19	TRBJ1-4	few	TGTGCCAGTAGTGCGACAGGGGCGTCGGGGGAACTGTTTTTT	CASSATGASGELFF
.	TRBV10-3	TRBJ2-5	.	TGTGCCATCAGTGGGGAGGGGGCTCGGGAGACCCAGTACTTC	CAISGEGARETQYF
TRBD2	TRBV15	TRBJ2-3	.	TGTGCCACCAGCAGAGATAGGGGACTAGCGGGACCCACAGATACGCAGTATTTT	CATSRDRGLAGPTDTQYF
.	TRBV7-9	TRBJ1-1	.	TGTGCCAGCAGCTTACACCAGGAAAACACTGAAGCTTTCTTT	CASSLHQENTEAFF
TRBD1	TRBV5-1	TRBJ2-7	once	TGCGCCAGCAGCTTGGGACAGGGGGCCCACGAGCAGTACTTC	CASSLGQGAHEQYF
.	TRBV7-9	TRBJ2-7	.	TGTGCCAGCAGCTTCAGATGGGGGGACGAGCAGTACTTC	CASSFRWGDEQYF
TRBD2	TRBV6-6	TRBJ2-7	few	TGTGCCAGCAGCACCCTGGAGCGGGGGGGCGTTTACGAGCAGTACTTC	CASSTLERGGVYEQYF
.	TRBV29-1	TRBJ1-1	.	TGCAGCGTAGCCCCCAGGATGAACACTGAAGCTTTCTTT	CSVAPRMNTEAFF
.	TRBV7-9	TRBJ2-1	.	TGTGCCAGCAGCTTTGGTAGCTCCTACAATGAGCAGTTCTTC	CASSFGSSYNEQFF
.	TRBV5-5	TRBJ2-7	.	TGTGCCAGCAGCTTGGTTGGGGGCAAAACCTACGAGCAGTACTTC	CASSLVGGKTYEQYF
.	TRBV11-2	TRBJ2-7	.	TGTGCCAGCAGCTTTAGCTCCTACGAGCAGTACTTC	CASSFSSYEQYF
.	TRBV29-1	TRBJ2-2	.	TGCAGCGTCGAAGTGCTCACAAGTAACACCGGGGAGCTGTTTTTT	CSVEVLTSNTGELFF
.	TRBV12-5	TRBJ2-3	few	TGTGCTAGTGGTTCCGTCGGGGCAGATACGCAGTATTTT	CASGSVGADTQYF